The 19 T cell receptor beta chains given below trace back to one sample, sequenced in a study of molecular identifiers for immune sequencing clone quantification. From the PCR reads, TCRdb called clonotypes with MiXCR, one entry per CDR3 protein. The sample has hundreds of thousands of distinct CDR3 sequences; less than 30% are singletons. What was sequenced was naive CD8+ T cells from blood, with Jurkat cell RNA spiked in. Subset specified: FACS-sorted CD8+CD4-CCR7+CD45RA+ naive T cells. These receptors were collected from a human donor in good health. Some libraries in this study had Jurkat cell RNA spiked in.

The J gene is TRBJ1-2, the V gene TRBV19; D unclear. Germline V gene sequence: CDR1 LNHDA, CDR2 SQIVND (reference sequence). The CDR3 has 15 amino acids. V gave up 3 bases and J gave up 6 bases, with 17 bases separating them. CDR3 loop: CASSMTLNSINGYTF. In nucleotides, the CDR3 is TGTGCCAGTAGTATGACATTAAACTCAATCAATGGCTACACCTTC.

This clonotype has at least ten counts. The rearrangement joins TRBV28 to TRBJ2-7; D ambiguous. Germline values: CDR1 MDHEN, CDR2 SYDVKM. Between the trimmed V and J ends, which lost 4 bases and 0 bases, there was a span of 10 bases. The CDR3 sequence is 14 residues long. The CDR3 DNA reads TGTGCCAGCAGTTCCCCGACAAACTCCTACGAGCAGTACTTC. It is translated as CASSSPTNSYEQYF.

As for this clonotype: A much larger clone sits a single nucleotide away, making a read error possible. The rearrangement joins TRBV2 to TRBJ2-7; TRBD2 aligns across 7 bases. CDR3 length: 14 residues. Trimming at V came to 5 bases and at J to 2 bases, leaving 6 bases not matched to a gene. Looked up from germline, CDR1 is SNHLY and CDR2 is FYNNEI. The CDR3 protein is CASSRASGTYEQYF. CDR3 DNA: TGTGCCAGCAGTCGGGCTAGCGGTACCTACGAGCAGTACTTC.

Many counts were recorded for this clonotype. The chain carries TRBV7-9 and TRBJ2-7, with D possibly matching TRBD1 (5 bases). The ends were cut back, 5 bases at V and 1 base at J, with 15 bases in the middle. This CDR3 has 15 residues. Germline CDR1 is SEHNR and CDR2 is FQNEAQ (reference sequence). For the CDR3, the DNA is TGTGCCAGCAGCCCCGGCGGACACGGATCCTACGAGCAGTACTTC. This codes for CASSPGGHGSYEQYF.

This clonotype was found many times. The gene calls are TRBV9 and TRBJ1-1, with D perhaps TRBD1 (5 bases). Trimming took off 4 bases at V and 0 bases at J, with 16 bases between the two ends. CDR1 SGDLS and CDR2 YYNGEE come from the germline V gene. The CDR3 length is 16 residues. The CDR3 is CASSPPVEGMNTEAFF. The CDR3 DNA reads TGTGCCAGCAGCCCCCCCGTTGAGGGGATGAACACTGAAGCTTTCTTT. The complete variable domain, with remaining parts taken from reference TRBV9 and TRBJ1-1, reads DSGVTQTPKHLITATGQRVTLRCSPRSGDLSVYWYQQSLDQGLQFLIQYYNGEERAKGNILERFSAQQFPDLHSELNLSSLELGDSALYFCASSPPVEGMNTEAFFGQGTRLTVV.

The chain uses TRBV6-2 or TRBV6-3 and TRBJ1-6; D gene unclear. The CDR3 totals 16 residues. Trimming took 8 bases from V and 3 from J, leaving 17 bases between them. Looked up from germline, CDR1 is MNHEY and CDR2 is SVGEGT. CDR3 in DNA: TGTGCCAGCCTACCTCGGGAGGCAAGCTATAATTCACCCCTCCACTTT. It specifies CASLPREASYNSPLHF.

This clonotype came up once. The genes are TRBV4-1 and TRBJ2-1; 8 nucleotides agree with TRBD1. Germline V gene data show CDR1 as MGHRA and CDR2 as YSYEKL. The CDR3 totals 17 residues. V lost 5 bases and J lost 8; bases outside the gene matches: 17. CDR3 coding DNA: TGCGCCAGCAGCGTAGTGGCCGAGGACCCAGGGGGCGATGAGCAGTTCTTC. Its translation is CASSVVAEDPGGDEQFF.

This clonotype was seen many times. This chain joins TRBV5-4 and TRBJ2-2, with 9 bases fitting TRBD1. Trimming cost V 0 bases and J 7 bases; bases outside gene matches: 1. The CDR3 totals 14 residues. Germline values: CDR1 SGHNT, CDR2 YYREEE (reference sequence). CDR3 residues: CASSLGQGDGELFF. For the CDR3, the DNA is TGTGCCAGCAGCTTGGGACAGGGGGACGGGGAGCTGTTTTTT.

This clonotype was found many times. The CDR3 sequence: CASSLVSTGRSEQYF. The DNA for the CDR3 is TGCGCCAGCAGCTTGGTCTCGACAGGGAGGTCCGAGCAGTACTTC. This chain links TRBV5-1 with TRBJ2-7; TRBD1 might be the D (7 bases). Trimming left V 0 bases short and J 6 bases short, with 16 bases between. CDR1 SGHRS and CDR2 YFSETQ come from the germline V gene. The CDR3 is 15 amino acids.

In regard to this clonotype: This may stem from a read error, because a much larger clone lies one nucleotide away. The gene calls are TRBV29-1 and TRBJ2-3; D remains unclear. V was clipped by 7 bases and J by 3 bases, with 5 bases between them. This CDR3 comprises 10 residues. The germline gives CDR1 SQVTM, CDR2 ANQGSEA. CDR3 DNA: TGCAGCGGCTATACAGATACGCAGTATTTT. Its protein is CSGYTDTQYF.

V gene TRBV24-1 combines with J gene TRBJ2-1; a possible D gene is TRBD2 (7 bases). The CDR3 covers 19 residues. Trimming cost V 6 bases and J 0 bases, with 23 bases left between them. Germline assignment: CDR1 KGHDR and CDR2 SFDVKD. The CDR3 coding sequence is TGTGCCACCAGTCCCGGGACAAAAGAAGCGGGGAGCTCCTACAATGAGCAGTTCTTC. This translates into CATSPGTKEAGSSYNEQFF.

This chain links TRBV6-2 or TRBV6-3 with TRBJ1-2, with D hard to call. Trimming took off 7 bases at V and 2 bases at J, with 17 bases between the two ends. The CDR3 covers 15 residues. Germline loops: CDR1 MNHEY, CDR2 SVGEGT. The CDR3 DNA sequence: TGTGCCAGCAATGCCCTCCGGGCAGCCAACTATGGCTACACCTTC. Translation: CASNALRAANYGYTF.

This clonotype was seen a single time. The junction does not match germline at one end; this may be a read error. CDR3 region: CATSSPGELNPGELFF. CDR3 coding DNA: TGTGCCACCAGCAGCCCAGGGGAGTTGAACCCCGGGGAGCTGTTTTTT. The V gene is TRBV15, the J gene TRBJ2-2; tentative D call: TRBD1 (6 bases). This CDR3 is 16 amino acids long. Germline V CDR1 and CDR2: LNHNV, YYDKDF (reference sequence).

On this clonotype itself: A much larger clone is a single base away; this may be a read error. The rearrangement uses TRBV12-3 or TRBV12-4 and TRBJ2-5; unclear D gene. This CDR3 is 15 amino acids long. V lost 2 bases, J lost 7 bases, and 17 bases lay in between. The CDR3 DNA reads TGTGCCAGCAGTTTACTCCTGGATCCGGCAGGGACCCAGTACTTC. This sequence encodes CASSLLLDPAGTQYF.

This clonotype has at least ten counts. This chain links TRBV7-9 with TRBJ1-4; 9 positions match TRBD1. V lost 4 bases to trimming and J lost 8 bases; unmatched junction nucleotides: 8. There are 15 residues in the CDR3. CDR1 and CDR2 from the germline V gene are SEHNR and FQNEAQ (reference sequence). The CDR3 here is CASSWGTGPTEKLFF. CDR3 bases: TGTGCCAGCAGCTGGGGGACAGGGCCGACCGAAAAACTGTTTTTT.

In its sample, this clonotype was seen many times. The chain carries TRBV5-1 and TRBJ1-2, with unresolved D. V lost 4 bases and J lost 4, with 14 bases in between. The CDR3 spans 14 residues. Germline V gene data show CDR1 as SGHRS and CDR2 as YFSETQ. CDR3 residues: CASSQSGNAYGYTF. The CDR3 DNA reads TGCGCCAGCAGCCAATCAGGCAACGCCTATGGCTACACCTTC.

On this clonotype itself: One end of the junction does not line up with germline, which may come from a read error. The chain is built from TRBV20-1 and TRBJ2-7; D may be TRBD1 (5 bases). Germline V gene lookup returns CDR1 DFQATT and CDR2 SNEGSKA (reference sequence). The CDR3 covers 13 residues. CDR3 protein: CGARTRQSYEQYF. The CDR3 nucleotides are TGCGGTGCAAGGACAAGACAATCCTACGAGCAGTACTTC.

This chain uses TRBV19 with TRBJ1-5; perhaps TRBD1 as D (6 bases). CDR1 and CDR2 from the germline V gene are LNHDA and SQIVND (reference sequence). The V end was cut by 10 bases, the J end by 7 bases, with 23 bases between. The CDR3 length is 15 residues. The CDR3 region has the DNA TGTGCCACCCGCAACTACAGGGTGATGTGGCAGCCCCAGCATTTT. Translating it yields CATRNYRVMWQPQHF.

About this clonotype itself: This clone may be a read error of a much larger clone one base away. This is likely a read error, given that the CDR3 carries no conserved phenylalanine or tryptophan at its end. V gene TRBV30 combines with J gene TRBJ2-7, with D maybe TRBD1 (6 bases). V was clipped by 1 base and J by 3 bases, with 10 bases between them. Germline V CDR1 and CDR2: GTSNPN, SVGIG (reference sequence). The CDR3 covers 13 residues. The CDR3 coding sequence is TGTGCCTGGAGTGGGACAGTATTCTACGAGCAGTACTCC. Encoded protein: CAWSGTVFYEQYS.